Described below is a single TCR beta chain sequence and its context. V was trimmed by 0 bases and J by 6 bases, leaving 17 bases between them. CDR1 is LGHDT, CDR2 YNNKEL, per germline (reference sequence). This CDR3 comprises 16 residues. These data originate in a study of blood T cell repertoires in COVID-19. This table comes from immunoSEQ multiplex PCR, and its TCRdb copy is limited to in-frame clones, with some not included. This sample carries approximately 150,000 clones, 80% to 90% of them seen once, and the ten largest clones take around 11%. The sample consisted of PBMCs or T cells enriched from blood (not recorded which). The receptor comes from a man in his fifties or sixties who had recovered from COVID-19. The chain joins TRBV3-1 (or the pseudogene TRBV3-2) to TRBJ1-2; TRBD1 is a possible D gene (6 bases). The DNA of the CDR3 is TGTGCCAGCAGCCAAGAATTGGCAGGGACAATGGATGGCTACACCTTC. Translation: CASSQELAGTMDGYTF.